The source of this T cell receptor (beta chain) is a study of response to subunit inactivated influenza vaccine. A single record per CDR3 protein comes from TCRdb applying MiXCR to the RT-PCR reads. The table includes hundreds of thousands of distinct CDR3 sequences, approximately 12% detected once. In the case of this clonotype: Its antigen is currently unknown.

General study findings and limits: It was suggested by the authors that few new T cells are recruited by each seasonal influenza vaccination.

The CDR3 spans 14 residues. V shed 3 bases, J shed 3 bases, and the junction held 3 bases outside the gene matches. From germline, CDR1 is SEHNR and CDR2 FQNEAQ (reference sequence). The V and J genes are TRBV7-9 and TRBJ2-7, with TRBD2 matching over 9 bases. Sample: PBMCs from blood, taken on the day of vaccination. The receptor's source is a man over 45 who received an inactivated influenza vaccine. The CDR3: CASSFVSGGYEQYF. In DNA, the CDR3 is TGTGCCAGCAGCTTCGTTAGCGGGGGCTACGAGCAGTACTTC.